A single sample is the source of the 24 T cell receptor beta chains below, sequenced in a study of T-cell memory formation after mild COVID-19. MiXCR, applied by TCRdb to the 5' RACE reads, yields one record per CDR3 protein. The sample holds around 410,000 distinct CDR3 sequences; around 22% are singletons and the top ten take around 13%. The sequencing sample was made of PBMCs or a T cell subset sorted from them (not recorded which). These receptors originate from an adult woman who had mild COVID-19 (a few samples of this study predate the infection). Cell type and time point are not known.

This clonotype was seen only a few times. The V and J genes are TRBV6-4 and TRBJ2-1; possibly TRBD2 for D (5 bases). Trimming removed 6 bases from V and 8 bases from J, with 17 bases in between. The CDR3 sequence is 14 residues long. Germline V gene lookup returns CDR1 MRHNA and CDR2 SNTAGT. For the CDR3, the DNA is TGTGCCAGCAGCCCCGGGGTTCAACGGCATGAGCAGTTCTTC. Its protein product is CASSPGVQRHEQFF.

The CDR3 is CASSLPGTGGYEQYF. Written as DNA, the CDR3 is TGTGCCAGCAGTTTGCCCGGGACAGGGGGATACGAGCAGTACTTC. The chain is built from TRBV12-3 or TRBV12-4 and TRBJ2-7; 11 bases map to TRBD1. This CDR3 region has 15 residues. After removal of 3 bases from V and 4 bases from J, the junction contained 5 bases not matched to a gene.

Notes on this clonotype: The junction departs from germline at one end; a sequencing error may be responsible. The chain links TRBV30 to TRBJ2-7; 14 bases agree with TRBD2. CDR3 length: 19 residues. Germline V gene data show CDR1 as GTSNPN and CDR2 as SVGIG (reference sequence). CDR3 in DNA: TGTGCCTGGAGTTTCTCCCACGGGACTAGCGGGAGTGTCTCCCACGAGCAGTACTTC. Residues: CAWSFSHGTSGSVSHEQYF.

The chain recombines TRBV7-3 with TRBJ2-1; D is perhaps TRBD1 (6 bases). Looked up from germline, CDR1 is SGHTA and CDR2 is FQGTGA. CDR3 length: 16 residues. Trimming left V 5 bases short and J 6 bases short, with 20 bases between. The CDR3 sequence: CASSPQAGVLLNEQFF. The CDR3 region has the DNA TGTGCCAGCAGCCCCCAGGCAGGGGTGTTACTCAATGAGCAGTTCTTC.

This chain joins TRBV6-5 and TRBJ1-1; 11 positions agree with TRBD1. Germline-derived CDR1 and CDR2 are MNHEY and SVGAGI. The J segment lost 4 bases and the V segment lost 7 bases, leaving 5 bases of the junction unmatched. This CDR3 spans 14 amino acids. The CDR3 loop is CASNSGQGGTEAFF. The CDR3 region has the DNA TGTGCCAGCAACTCGGGACAGGGGGGCACTGAAGCTTTCTTT.

The chain recombines TRBV27 with TRBJ1-2; TRBD1 matches 7 bases. The ends lost 9 bases at V and 4 bases at J; junction bases unmatched: 8. The CDR3 spans 13 residues. Germline CDR1 reads MNHEY; CDR2 reads SMNVEV (reference sequence). CDR3 loop: CASWDSHTYGYTF. The CDR3 DNA follows: TGTGCCAGTTGGGACAGCCATACCTATGGCTACACCTTC.

The CDR3 DNA sequence: TGCAGTGCTAGATCCCTCGGACAGGGTTGGACTGAAGCTTTCTTT. Its translation is CSARSLGQGWTEAFF. The chain has TRBV20-1 and TRBJ1-1, with 8 bases matching TRBD1. There are 15 residues in the CDR3. CDR1 and CDR2 from the germline V gene are DFQATT and SNEGSKA (reference sequence). J lost 5 bases, V lost 2 bases, and 10 bases had no gene match.

The rearrangement uses TRBV5-4 and TRBJ2-1, with a weak D call TRBD1 (5 bases). V was pared by 5 bases and J by 3 bases, with 9 bases between. Germline CDR1 and CDR2: SGHNT and YYREEE (reference sequence). The CDR3 length is 13 residues. The CDR3 spells CASSLDIYNEQFF. For the CDR3, the DNA is TGTGCCAGCAGTCTGGACATCTACAATGAGCAGTTCTTC.

V is TRBV2 and J is TRBJ2-3; a possible D gene is TRBD1 (5 bases). V lost 7 bases and J 0 bases, leaving 11 bases between the germline ends. The CDR3 spans 14 residues. Germline CDR1 is SNHLY and CDR2 is FYNNEI. This CDR3 is CASIQTVSTDTQYF. The CDR3 DNA sequence: TGTGCCAGCATCCAGACAGTTAGCACAGATACGCAGTATTTT.

J is TRBJ2-7 and V is TRBV20-1, with 7 bases identical to TRBD2. CDR1 and CDR2 from the germline V gene are DFQATT and SNEGSKA (reference sequence). The CDR3 has 16 amino acids. With V trimmed by 6 bases and J by 4 bases, 18 bases remained unmatched. The CDR3 loop reads CSAPGARGGSGYEQYF. For the CDR3, the DNA is TGCAGTGCCCCCGGGGCTAGGGGCGGGAGCGGGTACGAGCAGTACTTC.

This chain uses TRBV7-9 with TRBJ1-2, with D perhaps matching TRBD1 (6 bases). The germline CDR1 and CDR2 sequences are SEHNR and FQNEAQ (reference sequence). Trimming removed 4 bases at V and 6 bases at J, with 18 bases between. The CDR3 runs to 15 residues. The CDR3, as DNA: TGTGCCAGCAGCTCCGCAAGGCAGGGGATGGATGGCTACACCTTC. Translated: CASSSARQGMDGYTF.

The table lists this clonotype with a few counts. The chain joins TRBV6-5 to TRBJ2-7, with D perhaps being TRBD1 or TRBD2 (6 bases each). The CDR3 totals 14 residues. V lost 5 bases and J lost 3, with 14 bases in between. Germline CDR1 reads MNHEY; CDR2 reads SVGAGI. This chain's CDR3 is CASSATGTGYEQYF. The CDR3 DNA is TGTGCCAGCAGTGCCACAGGGACTGGCTACGAGCAGTACTTC.

This clonotype showed up just a few times. CDR3 DNA: TGTGCCAGCAGGAGGACTAGCAGCACAGATACGCAGTATTTT. It encodes CASRRTSSTDTQYF. This sequence joins TRBV6-5 and TRBJ2-3; TRBD2 agrees at 8 bases. CDR3 length equals 14 residues. From germline, CDR1 is MNHEY and CDR2 SVGAGI. V gave up 6 bases and J gave up 0 bases; unmatched junction bases: 2.

This clonotype was recorded at least ten times. This CDR3 reads CASSPRTSGNEQFF. CDR3 bases: TGTGCCAGCAGCCCTCGGACTAGCGGGAATGAGCAGTTCTTC. The genes are TRBV13 and TRBJ2-1, with TRBD2 matching 11 bases. The V gene's germline CDR1 is PRHDT and CDR2 FYEKMQ (reference sequence). The V and J ends lost 5 bases and 7 bases, in that order; junction bases with no gene match: 4. The CDR3 loop spans 14 amino acids.

This chain uses TRBV11-2 with TRBJ1-2, with TRBD1 matching 9 bases. CDR3 length: 17 amino acids. Germline CDR1 reads SGHAT; CDR2 reads FQNNGV. J was trimmed by 1 base and V by 5 bases; bases with no gene match: 11. The CDR3 nucleotides are TGTGCCAGCAGCCAACCGGGACAGGGAGTAGATAACTATGGCTACACCTTC. Its protein product is CASSQPGQGVDNYGYTF.

V and J are TRBV2 and TRBJ1-1, with D unresolved. The germline V and J ends were trimmed by 0 bases and 0 bases, with 2 bases remaining between them. The CDR3 is made up of 13 amino acids. Germline CDR1 SNHLY, CDR2 FYNNEI. The CDR3: CASSEAMNTEAFF. The CDR3 DNA sequence: TGTGCCAGCAGTGAAGCGATGAACACTGAAGCTTTCTTT.

This chain joins TRBV19 and TRBJ2-5, with TRBD2 matching over 14 bases. V lost 6 bases, J lost 3 bases, and 9 bases stayed unmatched. Germline V gene sequence: CDR1 LNHDA, CDR2 SQIVND (reference sequence). This CDR3 comprises 17 residues. Written as DNA, the CDR3 is TGTGCCAGTAGCCCAGACAGACTAGCGGGAGGGGAAGAGACCCAGTACTTC. Translated, it gives CASSPDRLAGGEETQYF.

V and J are TRBV18 and TRBJ2-7; 8 bases match TRBD1. The CDR3 covers 15 residues. The trim removed 2 bases at V and 7 bases at J, leaving 10 bases unmatched. Germline CDR1 and CDR2: KGHSH and LQKENI. In DNA form, the CDR3 reads TGTGCCAGCTCACCAAGCCAGGGGGCTAGGGGGGAGCAGTACTTC. It translates to CASSPSQGARGEQYF.

This chain connects TRBV7-9 to TRBJ2-1; 13 bases match TRBD2. The CDR3 is 14 amino acids. J gave up 6 bases and V 10 bases, and 6 bases lay outside the gene matches. Germline V gene sequence: CDR1 SEHNR, CDR2 FQNEAQ (reference sequence). The CDR3 spells CATMTSGGSNEQFF. In nucleotides, the CDR3 is TGTGCCACAATGACTAGCGGGGGGTCCAATGAGCAGTTCTTC.

This rearrangement joins TRBV4-1 to TRBJ2-7; possible D gene TRBD1, 6 bases. CDR1 and CDR2 (germline): MGHRA, YSYEKL. Deletions cut 3 bases from V and 7 bases from J, with 22 bases between. The CDR3 totals 16 residues. The CDR3 bases are TGCGCCAGCAGCCAGTCCCGGGACACTCTGCGTGGAGAGCAGTACTTC. Translating it yields CASSQSRDTLRGEQYF.

The rearrangement joins TRBV5-1 to TRBJ2-3, with TRBD2 matching over 10 bases. Germline trimming cut 4 bases from V and 0 bases from J; bases unmatched to any gene: 8. CDR3 size: 17 residues. Looked up from germline, CDR1 is SGHRS and CDR2 is YFSETQ. CDR3 protein: CASSLFLAGESTDTQYF. The DNA of the CDR3 is TGCGCCAGCAGCCTCTTTCTAGCGGGAGAGAGCACAGATACGCAGTATTTT. Complete variable domain (other parts from reference TRBV5-1 and TRBJ2-3): KAGVTQTPRYLIKTRGQQVTLSCSPISGHRSVSWYQQTPGQGLQFLFEYFSETQRNKGNFPGRFSGRQFSNSRSEMNVSTLELGDSALYLCASSLFLAGESTDTQYFGPGTRLTVL.

There are a few counts of this clonotype. This rearrangement joins TRBV27 to TRBJ2-2, with D possibly being TRBD1 (5 bases). This CDR3 comprises 14 residues. V lost 5 bases and J 7 bases, leaving 14 bases between the germline ends. From germline, CDR1 is MNHEY and CDR2 SMNVEV (reference sequence). CDR3 region: CASSPRVEHGELFF. In DNA, the CDR3 is TGTGCCAGCAGTCCCAGGGTTGAACACGGGGAGCTGTTTTTT.

The rearrangement links TRBV7-2 to TRBJ1-1; unclear D gene. Germline V gene lookup returns CDR1 SGHTA and CDR2 FQGNSA. Trimming cost V 3 bases and J 6 bases, with 11 bases left between them. The CDR3 spans 13 residues. The CDR3 sequence: CASSFPGKPEAFF. As DNA, the CDR3 is TGTGCCAGCAGCTTCCCTGGGAAGCCTGAAGCTTTCTTT.

On this clonotype itself: Sequence at one end of the junction differs from germline and may be a read error. The CDR3 reads CSVEEMAGFSF. DNA of the CDR3: TGCAGCGTTGAAGAGATGGCAGGGTTCTCGTTC. The chain links TRBV29-1 to TRBJ2-4; D is possibly TRBD1 (5 bases). Looked up from germline, CDR1 is SQVTM and CDR2 is ANQGSEA. The CDR3 loop spans 11 amino acids.